This is a list of T cell receptor beta chains from one sample in a study of blood T cell repertoires in COVID-19. Some clones are missing from TCRdb's copy, which holds only in-frame ones; the method was immunoSEQ multiplex PCR. Of 60,000 to 90,000 clones in the sample, less than 75% were seen once. The sample comprised peripheral blood. The receptors originated from a man in his fifties or sixties with acute or convalescent COVID-19. The CDR3 runs from the conserved cysteine through the conserved F or W. Each record gives: D gene, V gene, clone size, CDR3 protein. A D gene is named only where the DNA matches it firmly. Only some rows state a clone size, as once, few, many or a class for expanded clones.

D: -; V: TRBV7-2; size: -; CDR3: CASSLSSNRESLFF
D: -; V: TRBV2; size: -; CDR3: CASSEPGGPGYSGNTIYF
D: -; V: TRBV6-6; size: few; CDR3: CASSNPGSSGNTIYF
D: -; V: TRBV6-2/TRBV6-3; size: -; CDR3: CASSYSGYGYTF
D: -; V: TRBV11-2; size: -; CDR3: CASSPISFTDTQYF
D: -; V: TRBV28; size: -; CDR3: CASSSSTASSYNEQFF
D: TRBD1; V: TRBV12-5; size: -; CDR3: CASGGQEDRQETQYF
D: TRBD2; V: TRBV6-2/TRBV6-3; size: -; CDR3: CASSYSKRTSGTQYNEQFF
D: -; V: TRBV9; size: -; CDR3: CASSVDLSYNEQFF
D: -; V: TRBV10-2; size: -; CDR3: CASRETVDTEAFF
D: -; V: TRBV6-5; size: -; CDR3: CATQSGSGTEAFF
D: TRBD1; V: TRBV20-1; size: once; CDR3: CSASYRTGLSSPLHF
D: -; V: TRBV10-3; size: -; CDR3: CAIRPGGTTNEKLFF
D: TRBD1; V: TRBV6-5; size: -; CDR3: CASSTGEETQYF
D: -; V: TRBV5-5; size: -; CDR3: CASSLNRVPTNEKLFF
D: TRBD2; V: TRBV4-1; size: -; CDR3: CASSPIFIAGASTDTQYF
D: TRBD1; V: TRBV6-5; size: -; CDR3: CASRLGQGGSYEQYF
D: -; V: TRBV5-5; size: -; CDR3: CASSLRGETQYF
D: -; V: TRBV7-9; size: -; CDR3: CASSSLTERQETQYF
D: -; V: TRBV2; size: few; CDR3: CASSHRNSGANVLTF
D: TRBD2; V: TRBV5-6; size: -; CDR3: CASSYVAGPLTYEQYF
D: TRBD1; V: TRBV24-1; size: -; CDR3: CATSDVGQGGSYNEQFF
D: -; V: TRBV11-2; size: -; CDR3: CASSFDREEEFF
D: TRBD1; V: TRBV6-5; size: few; CDR3: CASTGQGIVENIQYF
D: -; V: TRBV5-6; size: few; CDR3: CASSPWAGAYGNTIYF
D: -; V: TRBV4-1; size: medium-sized; CDR3: CASSQGADNSPLHF
D: TRBD2; V: TRBV6-5; size: few; CDR3: CASVTSGSYEQYF
D: -; V: TRBV5-1; size: -; CDR3: CASSLYRENGELFF
D: -; V: TRBV5-1; size: -; CDR3: CASSSSGDSQETQYF
D: TRBD1; V: TRBV6-5; size: -; CDR3: CASSSSRDSPDTQYF
D: -; V: TRBV7-8; size: few; CDR3: CASSFGGLETQYF
D: TRBD2; V: TRBV7-2; size: -; CDR3: CASSLGSGREWELFF
D: -; V: TRBV5-1; size: medium-sized; CDR3: CASSPSLTGLSDSPLHF
D: TRBD2; V: TRBV28; size: -; CDR3: CASSFPRAGTSTDTQYF
D: -; V: TRBV7-8; size: -; CDR3: CASSLAGQGVYTEAFF
D: -; V: TRBV12-3/TRBV12-4; size: -; CDR3: CASSFQRDNEQFF
D: -; V: TRBV15; size: -; CDR3: CATSRDEGTDTQYF
D: -; V: TRBV25-1; size: -; CDR3: CASREIETGSGELFF
D: -; V: TRBV5-1; size: -; CDR3: CASSLVSNTEAFF
D: -; V: TRBV15; size: -; CDR3: CATSGGHRTNEKLFF
D: TRBD1; V: TRBV19; size: few; CDR3: CASSIVDRGLEGYTF
D: -; V: TRBV3-1/TRBV3-2; size: -; CDR3: CASSQDRQAGYTF